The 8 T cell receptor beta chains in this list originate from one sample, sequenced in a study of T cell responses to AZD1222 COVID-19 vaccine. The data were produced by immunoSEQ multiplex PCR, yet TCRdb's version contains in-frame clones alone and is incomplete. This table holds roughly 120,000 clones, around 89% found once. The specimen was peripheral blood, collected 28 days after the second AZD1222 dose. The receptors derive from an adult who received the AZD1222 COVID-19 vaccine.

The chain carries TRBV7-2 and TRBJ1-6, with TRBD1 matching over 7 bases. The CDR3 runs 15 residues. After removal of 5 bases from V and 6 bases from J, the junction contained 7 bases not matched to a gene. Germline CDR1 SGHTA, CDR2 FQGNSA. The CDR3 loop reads CASSPRQGSNSPLHF. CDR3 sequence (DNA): TGTGCCAGCAGCCCTAGACAGGGTAGTAATTCACCCCTCCACTTT.

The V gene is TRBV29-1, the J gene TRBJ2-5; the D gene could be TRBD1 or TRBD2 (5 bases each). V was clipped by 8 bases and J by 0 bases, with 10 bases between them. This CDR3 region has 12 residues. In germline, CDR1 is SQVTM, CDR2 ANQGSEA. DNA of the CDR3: TGCAGCCGAGGGGATAACCAAGAGACCCAGTACTTC. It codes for CSRGDNQETQYF.

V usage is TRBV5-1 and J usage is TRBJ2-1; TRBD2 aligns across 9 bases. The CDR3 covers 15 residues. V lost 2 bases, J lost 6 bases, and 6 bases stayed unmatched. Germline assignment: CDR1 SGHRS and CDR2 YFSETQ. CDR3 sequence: CASSFPSGAVNEQFF. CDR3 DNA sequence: TGCGCCAGCAGCTTCCCTAGCGGGGCTGTCAATGAGCAGTTCTTC.

CDR3 DNA: TGTGCCAGCAGTGAGGGTGGCGGATCCTACGAGCAGTACTTC. Protein: CASSEGGGSYEQYF. This sequence joins TRBV28 and TRBJ2-7; TRBD2 might be the D (5 bases). Germline values: CDR1 MDHEN, CDR2 SYDVKM. CDR3 length equals 14 residues. The V and J ends lost 5 bases and 1 base respectively, with 12 bases between them.

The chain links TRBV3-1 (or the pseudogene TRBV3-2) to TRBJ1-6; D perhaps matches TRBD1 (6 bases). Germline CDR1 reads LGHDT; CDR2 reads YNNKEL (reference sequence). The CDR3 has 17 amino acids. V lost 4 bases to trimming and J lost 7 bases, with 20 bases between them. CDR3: CASSPRGAIRENSPLHF. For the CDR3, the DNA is TGTGCCAGCAGCCCTAGGGGGGCTATTAGAGAGAATTCACCCCTCCACTTT.

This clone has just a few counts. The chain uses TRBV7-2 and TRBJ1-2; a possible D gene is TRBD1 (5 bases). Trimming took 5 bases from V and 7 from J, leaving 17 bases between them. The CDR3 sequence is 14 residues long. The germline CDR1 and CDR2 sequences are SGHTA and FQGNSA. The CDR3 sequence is CASSPPDNRPGYTF. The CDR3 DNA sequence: TGTGCCAGCAGCCCCCCGGACAACCGACCTGGCTACACCTTC.

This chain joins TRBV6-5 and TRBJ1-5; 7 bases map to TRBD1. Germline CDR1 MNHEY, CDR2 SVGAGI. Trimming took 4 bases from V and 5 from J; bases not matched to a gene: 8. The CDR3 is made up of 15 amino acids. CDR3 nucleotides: TGTGCCAGCAGTTCGAGGGGGCGCCCGGATCAGCCCCAGCATTTT. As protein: CASSSRGRPDQPQHF.

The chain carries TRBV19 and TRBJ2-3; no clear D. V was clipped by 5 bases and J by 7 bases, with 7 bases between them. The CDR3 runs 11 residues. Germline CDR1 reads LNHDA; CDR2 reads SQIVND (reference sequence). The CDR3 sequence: CASSSIYTQYF. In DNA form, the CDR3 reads TGTGCCAGTAGTTCCATATATACGCAGTATTTT.